This record covers a single T cell receptor (beta chain). Antigen: not known. The data belong to a study of cytomegalovirus exposure and HLA in healthy donors. In the study overall: From around 180 million T cells, an earlier analysis saw some 120 million unique TCR beta sequences.

The PCR employed 60 Vbeta primers together with 13 Jbeta primers. The repertoire was sequenced with immunoSEQ multiplex PCR; TCRdb's copy has only in-frame clones and lacks some. The sample lists some 140,000 clones, roughly 78% occurring once. Study findings and constraints: Per a prior analysis, the majority of TCR beta V segments were productive roughly 90% or roughly 30% of the time. Most TCR sequences were uncommon, yet certain public TCRs appeared in many donors.

From germline, CDR1 is LNHNV and CDR2 YYDKDF (reference sequence). The V end lost 0 bases, the J end lost 4 bases, and 16 bases lay between the germline ends. This CDR3 has 17 amino acids. The sample comprised PBMCs. The chain employs TRBV15 and TRBJ1-5; D might be TRBD1 (5 bases). This sequence originates from a man aged 30 to 39 in good health. The CDR3 is CATSRDRRDRGNQPQHF. In DNA form, the CDR3 reads TGTGCCACCAGCAGAGATAGGCGGGACCGGGGGAATCAGCCCCAGCATTTT.